The 20 T cell receptor beta chains listed next were all sequenced from one sample in a study of blood T cells in healthy people across ages. For the second PCR, which ran for roughly 6 to 12 cycles, a sample-barcoded 5' primer and a J-beta primer mix were used. TCRdb redid the calling of the 5' RACE reads with MiXCR, one entry per CDR3 protein. Of approximately 940,000 distinct CDR3 sequences detected, about 48% appear once; the ten largest clones hold 13%. The sample was blood. The source of these receptors is a man aged 25-45 years in good health.

Details on this clonotype: Relative to the germline gene, one junction end is altered; a read error may explain this. The genes are TRBV7-7 and TRBJ2-3, with TRBD1 as a possible D gene (6 bases). Germline loops: CDR1 SSHAT, CDR2 FNYEAQ (reference sequence). The CDR3 runs 15 residues. The CDR3 DNA reads TGTGCTAGCAGCTTCGGGACAACTAGCACAGATACGCAGTATTTT. Protein: CASSFGTTSTDTQYF.

A word on this clonotype: Relative to the germline gene, one junction end is altered; a read error may explain this. The chain joins TRBV28 to TRBJ2-1; D tentatively reads TRBD1 or TRBD2 (7 bases each). The germline gives CDR1 MDHEN, CDR2 SYDVKM. CDR3 length: 14 amino acids. CDR3 sequence reads: CACRGGSSYNEQFF. As DNA, the CDR3 is TGTGCCTGCAGGGGGGGGAGCTCCTACAATGAGCAGTTCTTC.

The chain has TRBV27 and TRBJ1-2; the D gene is possibly TRBD1 (5 bases). V dropped 6 bases and J dropped 1 base, with 12 bases sitting between them. This CDR3 is built from 14 residues. Looked up from germline, CDR1 is MNHEY and CDR2 is SMNVEV (reference sequence). CDR3 protein: CASSAGGGNYGYTF. The DNA of the CDR3 is TGTGCCAGCAGCGCCGGCGGGGGTAACTATGGCTACACCTTC.

The sample holds a few counts of this clonotype. In DNA form, the CDR3 reads TGTGCCAGCAGCGGACAGTTCGGAGAGACCCAGTACTTC. Its protein is CASSGQFGETQYF. The chain combines TRBV7-9 with TRBJ2-5, with D perhaps matching TRBD1 (6 bases). Trimming removed 5 bases at V and 4 bases at J, with 11 bases between. The CDR3 is made up of 13 amino acids. Germline-derived CDR1 and CDR2 are SEHNR and FQNEAQ (reference sequence).

The chain links TRBV29-1 to TRBJ2-5, with D maybe TRBD1 (6 bases). Matching the DNA end better, TRBJ2-7 makes the J call doubtful. The CDR3 has 16 amino acids. The germline V gene has CDR1 SQVTM and CDR2 ANQGSEA. The CDR3 DNA sequence: TGCAGCGTTGAAGGCTTGGGCCAGGGACAAACCTCCGAGCAGTACTTC. As protein: CSVEGLGQGQTSEQYF.

In its sample, this clonotype was seen a few times. The chain uses TRBV2 and TRBJ1-2; a possible D gene is TRBD1 (5 bases). The V and J ends lost 4 bases and 5 bases respectively, with 14 bases between them. CDR1 and CDR2 from the germline V gene are SNHLY and FYNNEI. This CDR3 contains 14 residues. This CDR3 is CASSALTVEYGYTF. CDR3 nucleotides: TGTGCCAGCAGTGCCCTGACAGTTGAGTATGGCTACACCTTC.

The genes are TRBV20-1 and TRBJ1-3; D call uncertain. There are 14 residues in the CDR3. Trimming took 3 bases from V and 2 from J, leaving 11 bases between them. From germline, CDR1 is DFQATT and CDR2 SNEGSKA (reference sequence). The CDR3 spells CSASRQSTGNTIYF. In DNA form, the CDR3 reads TGCAGTGCTAGTCGCCAGTCGACTGGAAACACCATATATTTT.

The rearrangement joins TRBV20-1 to TRBJ2-1; 10 bases line up with TRBD2. Germline CDR1 reads DFQATT; CDR2 reads SNEGSKA (reference sequence). The CDR3 totals 16 residues. The V and J ends lost 0 bases and 4 bases, in that order; junction bases with no gene match: 6. CDR3 loop: CSARDRSSGGYNEQFF. The CDR3 DNA reads TGCAGTGCTAGAGATCGATCTAGCGGGGGATACAATGAGCAGTTCTTC.

V and J are TRBV4-1 and TRBJ1-5; a possible D gene is TRBD1 (5 bases). The CDR3 totals 14 residues. V was shortened by 3 bases and J by 5 bases, with 11 bases between the two germline ends. The germline CDR1 and CDR2 sequences are MGHRA and YSYEKL. The CDR3 DNA reads TGCGCCAGCAGCCAGGCCGTGGGGGATCAGCCCCAGCATTTT. Its protein is CASSQAVGDQPQHF.

The chain is built from TRBV5-1 and TRBJ2-2, with D possibly called TRBD1 or TRBD2 (6 bases each). Per germline, CDR1 SGHRS and CDR2 YFSETQ. Trimming shortened V by 4 bases and J by 0 bases, and 13 bases separated the two germline ends. This CDR3 spans 16 amino acids. The CDR3 loop is CASSGGTQTNTGELFF. CDR3 DNA: TGCGCCAGCAGCGGGGGGACACAAACGAACACCGGGGAGCTGTTTTTT.

This chain links TRBV4-3 with TRBJ2-1; D gene uncertain. The V and J ends lost 0 bases and 0 bases respectively, with 9 bases between them. CDR1 is LGHNA and CDR2 is YSLEER in the germline V gene. The CDR3 has 16 amino acids. The CDR3 DNA reads as TGCGCCAGCAGCCAAGATGTGGCAGGCTCCTACAATGAGCAGTTCTTC. This codes for CASSQDVAGSYNEQFF.

The chain uses TRBV20-1 and TRBJ2-2; 9 nucleotides line up with TRBD1. The CDR3 runs to 15 residues. The J segment lost 4 bases and the V segment lost 0 bases, leaving 3 bases of the junction unmatched. Per the germline V gene, CDR1 is DFQATT and CDR2 is SNEGSKA (reference sequence). The DNA of the CDR3 is TGCAGTGCTAGAGATGGGACAGGGTTCACCGGGGAGCTGTTTTTT. Its translation is CSARDGTGFTGELFF.

The V gene is TRBV25-1, the J gene TRBJ1-1; D not resolved. Trimming left V 8 bases short and J 10 bases short, with 20 bases between. The CDR3 has 13 residues. Germline CDR1 MGHDK, CDR2 SYGVNS. CDR3 amino acids: CASAELGRDAAFF. As DNA, the CDR3 is TGTGCCAGCGCAGAATTGGGGAGGGATGCAGCTTTCTTT.

This clonotype was observed a few times. The genes are TRBV20-1 and TRBJ2-5; D possibly corresponds to TRBD1 (6 bases). Germline V CDR1 and CDR2: DFQATT, SNEGSKA (reference sequence). The CDR3 length is 15 residues. Trimming pared 0 bases from V and 4 bases from J, leaving 15 bases between. The CDR3 region is CSARDWQGIGETQYF. In DNA, the CDR3 is TGCAGTGCTAGAGACTGGCAGGGGATTGGAGAGACCCAGTACTTC.

This clonotype showed up many times. The rearrangement uses TRBV6-1 and TRBJ2-3; the match to TRBD2 covers 8 bases. Germline CDR1 MNHNS, CDR2 SASEGT. CDR3 length: 13 amino acids. Trimming took 4 bases from V and 14 from J; bases not matched to a gene: 11. CDR3 bases: TGTGCCAGCAGTGTTGGACTAGCCCGCTCATTGTATTTT. It translates to CASSVGLARSLYF.

The genes are TRBV6-6 and TRBJ2-4, with D perhaps matching TRBD1 (6 bases). Between the trimmed V and J ends, which lost 6 bases and 0 bases, there was a span of 15 bases. The CDR3 sequence is 16 residues long. Germline V lookup: CDR1 MNHNY, CDR2 SVGAGI (reference sequence). In DNA, the CDR3 is TGTGCCAGCAGATCGACAGGATCTATAGCCAAAAACATTCAGTACTTC. This encodes CASRSTGSIAKNIQYF.

This rearrangement joins TRBV27 to TRBJ1-3; TRBD1 is a possible D gene (6 bases). Germline V gives CDR1 MNHEY, CDR2 SMNVEV (reference sequence). V was trimmed by 0 bases and J by 3 bases, leaving 9 bases between them. The CDR3 totals 15 residues. CDR3 nucleotide sequence: TGTGCCAGCAGTTTATCCCCGGACAGTGGAAACACCATATATTTT. It yields the protein CASSLSPDSGNTIYF.

V gene TRBV29-1 combines with J gene TRBJ1-1; 9 bases match TRBD1. CDR1 is SQVTM and CDR2 is ANQGSEA in the germline V gene. The CDR3 extends over 16 amino acids. V lost 4 bases to trimming and J lost 1 base; unmatched junction nucleotides: 10. Here the CDR3 reads CSVAGDREVWNTEAFF. The CDR3, as DNA: TGCAGCGTTGCAGGGGACAGGGAGGTGTGGAACACTGAAGCTTTCTTT.

The V call is TRBV6-4, the J call TRBJ1-6; 7 bases line up with TRBD1. Trimming at V came to 6 bases and at J to 4 bases, leaving 6 bases not matched to a gene. The germline gives CDR1 MRHNA, CDR2 SNTAGT. CDR3 length: 15 residues. As DNA, the CDR3 is TGTGCCAGCAGCGAGGGACAGCGTTATAATTCACCCCTCCACTTT. It is translated as CASSEGQRYNSPLHF.

V is TRBV20-1 and J is TRBJ2-5; D may be TRBD2 (5 bases). The assigned J gene may be wrong: the sequence end matches TRBJ2-7 better. The length of the CDR3 is 15 residues. From germline, CDR1 is DFQATT and CDR2 SNEGSKA (reference sequence). CDR3 residues: CSARGRFEGYYEQYF. The CDR3 coding sequence is TGCAGTGCTAGAGGCCGCTTTGAGGGTTACTACGAGCAGTACTTC.